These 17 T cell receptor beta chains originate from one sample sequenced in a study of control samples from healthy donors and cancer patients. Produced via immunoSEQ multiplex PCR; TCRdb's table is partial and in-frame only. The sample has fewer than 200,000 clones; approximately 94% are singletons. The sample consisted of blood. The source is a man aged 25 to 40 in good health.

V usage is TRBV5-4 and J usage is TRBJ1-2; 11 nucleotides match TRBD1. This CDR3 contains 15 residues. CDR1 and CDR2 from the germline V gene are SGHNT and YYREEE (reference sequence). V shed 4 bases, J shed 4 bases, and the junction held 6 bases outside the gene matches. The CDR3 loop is CASSPEGQGAYGYTF. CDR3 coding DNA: TGTGCCAGCAGCCCCGAAGGACAGGGGGCCTATGGCTACACCTTC.

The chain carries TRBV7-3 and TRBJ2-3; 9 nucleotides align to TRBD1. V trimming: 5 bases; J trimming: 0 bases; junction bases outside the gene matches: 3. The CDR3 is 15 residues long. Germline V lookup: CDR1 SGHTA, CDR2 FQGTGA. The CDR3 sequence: CASSLGQGSTDTQYF. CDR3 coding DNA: TGTGCCAGCAGCCTAGGACAGGGGAGCACAGATACGCAGTATTTT. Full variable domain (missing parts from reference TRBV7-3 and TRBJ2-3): GAGVSQTPSNKVTEKGKYVELRCDPISGHTALYWYRQSLGQGPEFLIYFQGTGAADDSGLPNDRFFAVRPEGSVSTLKIQRTERGDSAVYLCASSLGQGSTDTQYFGPGTRLTVL.

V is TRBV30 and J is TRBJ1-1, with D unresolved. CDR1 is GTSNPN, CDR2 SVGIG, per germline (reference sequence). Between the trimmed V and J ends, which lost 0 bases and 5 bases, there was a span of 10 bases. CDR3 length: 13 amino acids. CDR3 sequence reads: CAWSVGIGTEAFF. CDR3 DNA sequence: TGTGCCTGGAGTGTAGGTATTGGAACTGAAGCTTTCTTT.

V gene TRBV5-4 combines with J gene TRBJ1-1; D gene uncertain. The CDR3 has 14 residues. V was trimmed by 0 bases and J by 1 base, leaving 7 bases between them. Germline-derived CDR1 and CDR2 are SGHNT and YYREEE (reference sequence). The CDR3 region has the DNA TGTGCCAGCAGCTTGGAAGGGCAGAACACTGAAGCTTTCTTT. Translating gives CASSLEGQNTEAFF. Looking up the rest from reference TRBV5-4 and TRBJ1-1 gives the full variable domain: ETGVTQSPTHLIKTRGQQVTLRCSSQSGHNTVSWYQQALGQGPQFIFQYYREEENGRGNFPPRFSGLQFPNYSSELNVNALELDDSALYLCASSLEGQNTEAFFGQGTRLTVV.

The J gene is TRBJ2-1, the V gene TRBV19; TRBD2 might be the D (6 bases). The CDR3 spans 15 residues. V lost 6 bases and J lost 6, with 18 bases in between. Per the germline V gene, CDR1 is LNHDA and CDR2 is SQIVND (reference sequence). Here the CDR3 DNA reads TGTGCCAGTAGGGGGGGAAGCTTAGGGGTCAATGAGCAGTTCTTC. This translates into CASRGGSLGVNEQFF.

This CDR3 is CASSLNRDNTEAFF. The CDR3 DNA reads TGTGCCAGCAGCTTGAACAGGGATAACACTGAAGCTTTCTTT. This chain connects TRBV5-8 to TRBJ1-1; a possible D gene is TRBD1 (6 bases). The germline gives CDR1 SGHTS, CDR2 YDEGEE. V lost 1 base and J lost 2, with 9 bases in between. This CDR3 spans 14 amino acids. Full variable domain (rest looked up from reference TRBV5-8 and TRBJ1-1): EAGVTQSPTHLIKTRGQQATLRCSPISGHTSVYWYQQALGLGLQFLLWYDEGEERNRGNFPPRFSGRQFPNYSSELNVNALELEDSALYLCASSLNRDNTEAFFGQGTRLTVV.

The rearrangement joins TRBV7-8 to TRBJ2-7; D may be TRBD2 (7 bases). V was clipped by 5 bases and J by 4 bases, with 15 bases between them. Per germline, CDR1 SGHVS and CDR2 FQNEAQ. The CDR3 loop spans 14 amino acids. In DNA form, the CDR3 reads TGTGCCAGCAGCCTTGAGGGGGGGCTGTACGAGCAGTACTTC. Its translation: CASSLEGGLYEQYF. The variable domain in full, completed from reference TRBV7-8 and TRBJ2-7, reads GAGVSQSPRYKVAKRGQDVALRCDPISGHVSLFWYQQALGQGPEFLTYFQNEAQLDKSGLPSDRFFAERPEGSVSTLKIQRTQQEDSAVYLCASSLEGGLYEQYFGPGTRLTVT.

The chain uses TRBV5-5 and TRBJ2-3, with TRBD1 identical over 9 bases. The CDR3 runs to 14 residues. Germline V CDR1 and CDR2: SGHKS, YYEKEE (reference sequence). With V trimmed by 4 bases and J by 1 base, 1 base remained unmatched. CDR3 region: CASSRDRGTDTQYF. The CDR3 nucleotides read TGTGCCAGCAGCCGGGACAGGGGCACAGATACGCAGTATTTT. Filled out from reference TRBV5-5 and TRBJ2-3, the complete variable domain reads DAGVTQSPTHLIKTRGQQVTLRCSPISGHKSVSWYQQVLGQGPQFIFQYYEKEERGRGNFPDRFSARQFPNYSSELNVNALLLGDSALYLCASSRDRGTDTQYFGPGTRLTVL.

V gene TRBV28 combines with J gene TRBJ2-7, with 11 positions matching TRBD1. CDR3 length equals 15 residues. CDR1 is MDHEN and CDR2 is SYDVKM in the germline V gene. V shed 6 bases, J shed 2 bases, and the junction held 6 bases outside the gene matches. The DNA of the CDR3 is TGTGCCAGCAGAAGGACAGGGGGCCTTACCTACGAGCAGTACTTC. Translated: CASRRTGGLTYEQYF.

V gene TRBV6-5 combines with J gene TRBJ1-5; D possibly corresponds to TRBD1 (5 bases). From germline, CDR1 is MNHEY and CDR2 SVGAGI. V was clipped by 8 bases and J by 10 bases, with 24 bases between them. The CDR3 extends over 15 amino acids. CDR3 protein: CASAPRDGGVVPQHF. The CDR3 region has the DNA TGTGCCAGCGCTCCCCGGGACGGTGGGGTTGTACCCCAGCATTTT.

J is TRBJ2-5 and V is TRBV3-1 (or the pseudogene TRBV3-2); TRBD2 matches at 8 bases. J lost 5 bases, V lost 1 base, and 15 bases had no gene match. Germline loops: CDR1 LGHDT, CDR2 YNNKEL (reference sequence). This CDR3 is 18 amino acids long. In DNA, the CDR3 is TGTGCCAGCAGCCAAGCTAGATACGGGGGGGCCGGTTTCGAGACCCAGTACTTC. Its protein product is CASSQARYGGAGFETQYF.

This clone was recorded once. In DNA, the CDR3 is TGTGCCAGCAGACACAGGGACTACCGCTCCTACGAGCAGTACTTC. It translates to CASRHRDYRSYEQYF. The rearrangement uses TRBV28 and TRBJ2-7; D may be TRBD2 (7 bases). V was cut by 6 bases and J by 0 bases, with 15 bases left in between. The CDR3 totals 15 residues. CDR1 and CDR2 (germline): MDHEN, SYDVKM.

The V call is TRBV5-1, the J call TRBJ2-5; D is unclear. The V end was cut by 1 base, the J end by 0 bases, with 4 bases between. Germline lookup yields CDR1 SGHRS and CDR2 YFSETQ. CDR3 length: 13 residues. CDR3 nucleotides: TGCGCCAGCAGCTTGACAGACCAAGAGACCCAGTACTTC. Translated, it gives CASSLTDQETQYF.

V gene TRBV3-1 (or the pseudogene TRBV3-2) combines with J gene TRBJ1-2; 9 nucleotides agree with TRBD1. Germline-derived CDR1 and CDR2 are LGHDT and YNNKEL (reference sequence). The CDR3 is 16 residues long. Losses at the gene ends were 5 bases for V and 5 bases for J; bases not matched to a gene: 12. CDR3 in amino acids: CASSLRTGASMYGYTF. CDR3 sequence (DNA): TGTGCCAGCAGCTTACGGACAGGGGCCTCAATGTATGGCTACACCTTC.

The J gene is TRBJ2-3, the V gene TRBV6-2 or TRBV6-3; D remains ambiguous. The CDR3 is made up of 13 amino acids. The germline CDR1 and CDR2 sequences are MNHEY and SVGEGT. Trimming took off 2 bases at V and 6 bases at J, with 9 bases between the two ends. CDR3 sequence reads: CASSYGLGDTQYF. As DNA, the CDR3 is TGTGCCAGCAGTTACGGGCTAGGCGATACGCAGTATTTT.

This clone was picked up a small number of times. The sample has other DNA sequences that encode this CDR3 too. Here the CDR3 reads CASSIGTGGNQPQHF. CDR3 nucleotides: TGTGCCAGTAGTATCGGGACAGGGGGCAATCAGCCCCAGCATTTT. The chain has TRBV19 and TRBJ1-5, with TRBD1 matching 10 bases. Trimming at V came to 3 bases and at J to 2 bases, leaving 1 base not matched to a gene. Germline CDR1 and CDR2: LNHDA and SQIVND (reference sequence). This CDR3 has 15 residues.

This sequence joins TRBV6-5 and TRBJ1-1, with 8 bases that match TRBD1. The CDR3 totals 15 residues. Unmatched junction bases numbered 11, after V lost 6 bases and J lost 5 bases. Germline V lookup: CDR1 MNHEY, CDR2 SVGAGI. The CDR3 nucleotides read TGTGCCAGCAGCCCCGGCGACAGGGGTCGTACTGAAGCTTTCTTT. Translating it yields CASSPGDRGRTEAFF.